The clone carrying this T cell receptor beta chain was observed at least ten times. Its cognate antigen is unknown. This sample was taken from a study of identical twins. Unique molecular identifiers were present on the cDNA, which also gained a universal primer site by template switching. A single record per CDR3 protein comes from TCRdb applying MiXCR to the 5' RACE reads. In the table there are some 240,000 distinct CDR3 sequences, about 8.3% of which are singletons. This CDR3 has 15 residues. V shed 6 bases, J shed 3 bases, and the junction held 5 bases outside the gene matches. CDR1 and CDR2 (germline): MNHEY, SMNVEV (reference sequence). Whole-study results and caveats: Models underestimated out-of-frame TCR alpha sharing in monozygotic twins. For cord blood, abundant beta clonotypes had fewer insertions, unlike memory repertoires, which showed none.

These data were also reused for a study on yellow fever vaccine responses in identical twins. That work contributes: Twins' T cell vaccine responses reportedly looked partly convergent, partly personalized.

The specimen sequenced was CD8+ T cells sorted from blood. The sequence derives from a woman aged 18-30 years in good health. This chain joins TRBV27 and TRBJ2-3, with 11 nucleotides matching TRBD1. The CDR3 nucleotides read TGTGCCAGCAGCTACCGGGACAGGGGGACAGATACGCAGTATTTT. Encoded protein: CASSYRDRGTDTQYF.